This TCR beta chain was sequenced for a study of beta chain features in type 1 diabetes. Trimming took off 1 base at V and 1 base at J, with 13 bases between the two ends. CDR3 length: 16 amino acids. The germline V gene has CDR1 SGHDN and CDR2 FVKESK. This clone was seen more than once but under ten times. As yet, its antigen is unknown. Sequencing targeted expressed TCRB transcripts, as all isolated RNA had been reverse transcribed. An average of approximately 4 million reads was obtained for naive, central memory and regulatory T cell samples. This table comes from immunoSEQ multiplex PCR, and its TCRdb copy is limited to in-frame clones, with some not included. The table has 240,000 or so clones, around 20% seen once. Study findings and constraints: Researchers report that Type 1 diabetes patients had moderately but significantly shorter TCRB CDR3s across all four CD4+ subsets.

The TCR originated in a middle-aged woman with type 1 diabetes. V is TRBV14 and J is TRBJ1-1; a possible D gene is TRBD1 (5 bases). The sequencing sample was made of naive CD4+ T cells from blood. The CDR3 coding sequence is TGTGCCAGCAGCCAAGCCCCGACAGCCCCGAACACTGAAGCTTTCTTT. Its protein is CASSQAPTAPNTEAFF. The whole variable domain, filled in from reference TRBV14 and TRBJ1-1, reads EAGVTQFPSHSVIEKGQTVTLRCDPISGHDNLYWYRRVMGKEIKFLLHFVKESKQDESGMPNNRFLAERTGGTYSTLKVQPAELEDSGVYFCASSQAPTAPNTEAFFGQGTRLTVV.